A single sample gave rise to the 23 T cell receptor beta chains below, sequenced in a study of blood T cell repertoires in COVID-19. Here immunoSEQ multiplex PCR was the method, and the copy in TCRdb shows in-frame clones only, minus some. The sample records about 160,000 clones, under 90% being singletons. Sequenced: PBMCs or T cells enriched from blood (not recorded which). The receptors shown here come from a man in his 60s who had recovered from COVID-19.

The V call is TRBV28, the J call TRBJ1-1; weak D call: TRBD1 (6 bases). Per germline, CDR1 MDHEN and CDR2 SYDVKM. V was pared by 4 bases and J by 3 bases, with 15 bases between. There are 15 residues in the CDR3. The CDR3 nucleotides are TGTGCCAGCAGTTCCAACAGGGCTTTGGACACTGAAGCTTTCTTT. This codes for CASSSNRALDTEAFF.

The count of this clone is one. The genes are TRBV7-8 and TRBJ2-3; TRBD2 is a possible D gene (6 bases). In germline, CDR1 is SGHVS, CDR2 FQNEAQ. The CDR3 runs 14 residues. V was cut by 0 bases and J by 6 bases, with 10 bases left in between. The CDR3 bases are TGTGCCAGCAGCTTAGCGCTAGCGTTGGATACGCAGTATTTT. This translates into CASSLALALDTQYF.

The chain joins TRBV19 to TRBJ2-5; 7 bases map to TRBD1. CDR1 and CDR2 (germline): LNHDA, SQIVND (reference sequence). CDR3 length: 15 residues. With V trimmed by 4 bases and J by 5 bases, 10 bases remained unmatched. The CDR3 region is CASSTPGRGLETQYF. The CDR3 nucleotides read TGTGCCAGTAGTACCCCCGGTAGGGGGCTGGAGACCCAGTACTTC.

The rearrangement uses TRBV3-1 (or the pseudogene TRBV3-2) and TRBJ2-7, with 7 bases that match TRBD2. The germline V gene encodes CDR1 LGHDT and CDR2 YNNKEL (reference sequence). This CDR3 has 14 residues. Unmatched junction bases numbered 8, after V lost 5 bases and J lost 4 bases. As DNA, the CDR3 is TGTGCCAGCAGCTTACGACTAGCAGCTTACGAGCAGTACTTC. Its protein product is CASSLRLAAYEQYF.

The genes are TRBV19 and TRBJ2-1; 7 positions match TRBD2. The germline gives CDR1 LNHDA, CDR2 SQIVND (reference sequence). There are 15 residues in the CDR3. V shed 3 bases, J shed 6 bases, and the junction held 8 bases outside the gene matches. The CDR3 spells CASSMYAGAVNEQFF. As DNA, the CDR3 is TGTGCCAGTAGTATGTATGCGGGAGCGGTCAATGAGCAGTTCTTC.

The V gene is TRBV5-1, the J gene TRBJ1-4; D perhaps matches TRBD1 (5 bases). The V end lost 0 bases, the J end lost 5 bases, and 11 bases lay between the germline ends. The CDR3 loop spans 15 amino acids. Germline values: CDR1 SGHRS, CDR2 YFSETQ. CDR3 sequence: CASSLGRGQNEKLFF. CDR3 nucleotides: TGCGCCAGCAGCTTGGGGAGGGGTCAAAATGAAAAACTGTTTTTT.

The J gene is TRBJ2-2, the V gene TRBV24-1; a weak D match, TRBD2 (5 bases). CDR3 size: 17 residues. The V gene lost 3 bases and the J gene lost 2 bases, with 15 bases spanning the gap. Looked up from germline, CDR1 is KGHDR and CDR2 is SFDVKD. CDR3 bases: TGTGCCACCAGTGATATTCCTAGCTCAAGAAACACCGGGGAGCTGTTTTTT. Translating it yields CATSDIPSSRNTGELFF.

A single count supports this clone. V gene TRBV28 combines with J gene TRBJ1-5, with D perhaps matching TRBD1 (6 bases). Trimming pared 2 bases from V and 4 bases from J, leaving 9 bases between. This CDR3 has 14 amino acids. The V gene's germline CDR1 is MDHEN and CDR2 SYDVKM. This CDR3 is CASSLVTGNQPQHF. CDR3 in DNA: TGTGCCAGCAGTTTAGTAACAGGGAATCAGCCCCAGCATTTT.

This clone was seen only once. The CDR3 region is CASSPRPDGKNIQYF. Here the CDR3 DNA reads TGTGCCAGCAGCCCACGGCCTGACGGGAAAAACATTCAGTACTTC. The rearrangement links TRBV5-5 to TRBJ2-4; no reliable D call. V lost 4 bases and J 4 bases, leaving 15 bases between the germline ends. This CDR3 has 15 amino acids. Germline V gene sequence: CDR1 SGHKS, CDR2 YYEKEE (reference sequence).

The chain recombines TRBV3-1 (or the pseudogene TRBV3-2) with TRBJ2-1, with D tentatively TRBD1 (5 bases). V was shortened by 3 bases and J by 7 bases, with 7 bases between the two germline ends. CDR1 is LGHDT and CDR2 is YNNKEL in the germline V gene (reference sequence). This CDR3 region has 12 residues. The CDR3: CASSHQGNEQFF. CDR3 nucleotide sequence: TGTGCCAGCAGCCATCAGGGAAATGAGCAGTTCTTC.

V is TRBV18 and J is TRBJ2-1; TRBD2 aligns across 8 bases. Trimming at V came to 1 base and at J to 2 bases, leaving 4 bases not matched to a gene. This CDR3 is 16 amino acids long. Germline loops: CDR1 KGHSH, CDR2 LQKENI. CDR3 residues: CASSPLTGGAYNEQFF. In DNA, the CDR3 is TGTGCCAGCTCACCACTAACGGGGGGGGCCTACAATGAGCAGTTCTTC.

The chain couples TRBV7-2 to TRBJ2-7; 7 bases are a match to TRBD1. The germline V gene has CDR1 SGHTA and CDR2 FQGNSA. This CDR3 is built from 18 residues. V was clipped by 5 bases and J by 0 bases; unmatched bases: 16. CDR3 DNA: TGTGCCAGCAGCCTTCCACCGCCGGACAGGCGGAACTCCTACGAGCAGTACTTC. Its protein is CASSLPPPDRRNSYEQYF.

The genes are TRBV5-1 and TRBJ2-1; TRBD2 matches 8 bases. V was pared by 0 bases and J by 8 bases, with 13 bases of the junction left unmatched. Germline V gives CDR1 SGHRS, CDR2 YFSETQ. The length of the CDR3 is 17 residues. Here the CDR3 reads CASSLVAGTGLAYEQFF. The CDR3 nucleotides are TGCGCCAGCAGCTTGGTGGCAGGGACCGGACTAGCTTATGAGCAGTTCTTC.

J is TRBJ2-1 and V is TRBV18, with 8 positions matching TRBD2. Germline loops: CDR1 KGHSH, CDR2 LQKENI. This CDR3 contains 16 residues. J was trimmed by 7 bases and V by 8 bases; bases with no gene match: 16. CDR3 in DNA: TGTGCCAGCCTCGGGCTGGGGACTAGAGCCCGAAATGAGCAGTTCTTC. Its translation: CASLGLGTRARNEQFF.

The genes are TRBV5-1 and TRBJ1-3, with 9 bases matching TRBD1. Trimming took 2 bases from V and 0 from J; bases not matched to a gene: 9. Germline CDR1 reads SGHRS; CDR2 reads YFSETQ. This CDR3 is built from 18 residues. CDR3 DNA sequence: TGCGCCAGCAGCTTACAGGGGGCGCGGATGAGCTCTGGAAACACCATATATTTT. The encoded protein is CASSLQGARMSSGNTIYF. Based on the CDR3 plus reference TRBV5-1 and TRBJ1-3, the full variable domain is KAGVTQTPRYLIKTRGQQVTLSCSPISGHRSVSWYQQTPGQGLQFLFEYFSETQRNKGNFPGRFSGRQFSNSRSEMNVSTLELGDSALYLCASSLQGARMSSGNTIYFGEGSWLTVV.

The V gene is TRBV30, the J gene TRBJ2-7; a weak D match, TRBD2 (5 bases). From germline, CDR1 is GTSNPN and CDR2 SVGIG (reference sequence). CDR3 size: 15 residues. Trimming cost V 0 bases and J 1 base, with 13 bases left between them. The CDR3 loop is CAWSVPGPGSYEQYF. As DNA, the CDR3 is TGTGCCTGGAGTGTCCCCGGACCGGGATCCTACGAGCAGTACTTC.

The CDR3 bases are TGTGCCACCAGTGACCTCCGGGGGATTGAAGCTTTCTTT. Protein sequence: CATSDLRGIEAFF. V is TRBV24-1 and J is TRBJ1-1; a possible D gene is TRBD1 (5 bases). Trimming took 4 bases from V and 7 from J, leaving 12 bases between them. The germline V gene encodes CDR1 KGHDR and CDR2 SFDVKD. The CDR3 is 13 amino acids.

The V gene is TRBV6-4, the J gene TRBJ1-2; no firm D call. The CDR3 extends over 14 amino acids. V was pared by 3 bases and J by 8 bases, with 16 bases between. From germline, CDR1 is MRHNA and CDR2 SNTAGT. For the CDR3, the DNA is TGTGCCAGCAGTGAGGGAGGGCACCTGGGAGGCTACACCTTC. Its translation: CASSEGGHLGGYTF.

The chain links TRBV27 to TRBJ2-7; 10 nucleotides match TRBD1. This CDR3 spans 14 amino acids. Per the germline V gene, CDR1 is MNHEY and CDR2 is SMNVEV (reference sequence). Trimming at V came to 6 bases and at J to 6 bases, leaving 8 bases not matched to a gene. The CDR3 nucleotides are TGTGCCAGCAGCCCAATTGGGACAGGGGCCGAGCAGTACTTC. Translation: CASSPIGTGAEQYF.

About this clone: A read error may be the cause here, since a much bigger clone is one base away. The CDR3 here is CASSSGSTDTQYF. The CDR3 DNA reads as TGTGCCAGCAGCTCCGGTAGCACAGATACGCAGTATTTT. The chain employs TRBV27 and TRBJ2-3; D unresolved. The CDR3 runs 13 residues. Between the trimmed V and J ends, which lost 6 bases and 0 bases, there was a span of 7 bases. The germline V gene has CDR1 MNHEY and CDR2 SMNVEV (reference sequence).

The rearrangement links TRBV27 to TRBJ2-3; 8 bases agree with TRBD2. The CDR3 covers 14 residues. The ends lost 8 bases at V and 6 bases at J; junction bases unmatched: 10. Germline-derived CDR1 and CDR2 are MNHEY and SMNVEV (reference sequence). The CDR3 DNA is TGTGCCAGCGCCGGGGGGGGGCCATTGGATACGCAGTATTTT. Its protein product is CASAGGGPLDTQYF.

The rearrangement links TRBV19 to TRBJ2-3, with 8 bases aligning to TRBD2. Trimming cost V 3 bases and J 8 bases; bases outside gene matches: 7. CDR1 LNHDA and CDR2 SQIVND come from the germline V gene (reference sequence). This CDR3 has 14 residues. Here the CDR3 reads CASSIAREVPTQYF. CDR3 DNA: TGTGCCAGTAGTATTGCGCGGGAGGTTCCTACGCAGTATTTT.

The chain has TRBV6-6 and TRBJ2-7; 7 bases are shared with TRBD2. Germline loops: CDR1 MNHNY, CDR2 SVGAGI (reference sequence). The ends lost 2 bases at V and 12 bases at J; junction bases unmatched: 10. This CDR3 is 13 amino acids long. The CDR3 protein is CASSYPPGGRRYF. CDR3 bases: TGTGCCAGCAGTTACCCCCCCGGGGGGAGAAGGTACTTC.